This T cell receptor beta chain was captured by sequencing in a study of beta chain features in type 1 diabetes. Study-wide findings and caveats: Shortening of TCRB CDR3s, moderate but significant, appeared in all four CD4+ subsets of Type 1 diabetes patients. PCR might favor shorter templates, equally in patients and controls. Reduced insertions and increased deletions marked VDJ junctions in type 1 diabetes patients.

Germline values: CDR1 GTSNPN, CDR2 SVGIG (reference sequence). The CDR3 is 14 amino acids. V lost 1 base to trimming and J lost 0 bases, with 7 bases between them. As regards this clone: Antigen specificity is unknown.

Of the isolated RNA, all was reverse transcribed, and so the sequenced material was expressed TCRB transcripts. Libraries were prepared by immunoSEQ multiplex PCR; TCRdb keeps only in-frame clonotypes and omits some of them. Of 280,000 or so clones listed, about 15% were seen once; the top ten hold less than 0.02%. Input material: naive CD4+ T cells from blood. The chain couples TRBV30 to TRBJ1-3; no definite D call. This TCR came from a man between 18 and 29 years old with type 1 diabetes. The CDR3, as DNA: TGTGCCTGGAGTGCCGGGGTCTCTGGAAACACCATATATTTT. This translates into CAWSAGVSGNTIYF.